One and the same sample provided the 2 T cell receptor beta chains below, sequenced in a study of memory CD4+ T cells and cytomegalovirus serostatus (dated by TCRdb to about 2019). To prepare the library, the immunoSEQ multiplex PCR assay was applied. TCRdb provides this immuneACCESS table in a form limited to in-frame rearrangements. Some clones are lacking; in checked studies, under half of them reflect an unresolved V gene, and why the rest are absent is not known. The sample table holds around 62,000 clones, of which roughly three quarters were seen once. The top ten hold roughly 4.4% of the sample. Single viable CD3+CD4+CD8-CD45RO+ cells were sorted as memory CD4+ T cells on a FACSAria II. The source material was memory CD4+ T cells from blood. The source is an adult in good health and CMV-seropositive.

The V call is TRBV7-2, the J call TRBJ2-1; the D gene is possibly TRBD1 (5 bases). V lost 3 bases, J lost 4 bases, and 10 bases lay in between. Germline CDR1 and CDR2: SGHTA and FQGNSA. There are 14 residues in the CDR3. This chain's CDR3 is CASSFSPGYNEQFF. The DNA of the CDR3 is TGTGCCAGCAGCTTTTCTCCAGGGTACAATGAGCAGTTCTTC.

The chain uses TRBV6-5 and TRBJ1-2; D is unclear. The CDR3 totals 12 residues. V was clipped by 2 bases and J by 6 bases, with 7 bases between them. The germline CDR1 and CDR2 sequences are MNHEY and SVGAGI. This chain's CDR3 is CASSYRGNGYTF. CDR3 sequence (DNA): TGTGCCAGCAGTTACCGGGGAAATGGCTACACCTTC.